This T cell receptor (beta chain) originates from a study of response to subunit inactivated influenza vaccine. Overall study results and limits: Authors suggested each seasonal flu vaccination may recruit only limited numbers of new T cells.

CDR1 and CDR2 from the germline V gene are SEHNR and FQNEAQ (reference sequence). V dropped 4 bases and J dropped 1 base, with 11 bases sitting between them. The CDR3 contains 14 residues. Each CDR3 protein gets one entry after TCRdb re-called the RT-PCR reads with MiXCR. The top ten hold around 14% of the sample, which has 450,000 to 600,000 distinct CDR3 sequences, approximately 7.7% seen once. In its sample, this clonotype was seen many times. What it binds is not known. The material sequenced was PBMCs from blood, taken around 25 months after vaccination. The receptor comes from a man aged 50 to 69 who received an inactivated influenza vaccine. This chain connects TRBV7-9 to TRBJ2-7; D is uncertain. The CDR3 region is CASSSPQTSYEQYF. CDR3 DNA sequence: TGTGCCAGCAGCTCCCCCCAGACATCCTACGAGCAGTACTTC. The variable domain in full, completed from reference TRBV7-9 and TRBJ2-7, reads DTGVSQNPRHKITKRGQNVTFRCDPISEHNRLYWYRQTLGQGPEFLTYFQNEAQLEKSRLLSDRFSAERPKGSFSTLEIQRTEQGDSAMYLCASSSPQTSYEQYFGPGTRLTVT.